Below, 7 T cell receptor beta chains from the same sample are listed, as sequenced in a study of CD8 T cells in ankylosing spondylitis. MiXCR, applied by TCRdb to the 5' RACE reads, yields one record per CDR3 protein. The data contain 150,000 to 200,000 distinct CDR3 sequences, around a sixth of them singletons. Sequencing input: blood, either unsorted or a sorted T cell fraction (not recorded which). All receptors come from a male donor under 35 with ankylosing spondylitis or in good health (not recorded which).

This clonotype was detected many times. The chain recombines TRBV11-2 with TRBJ2-2; TRBD1 matches 8 bases. Losses at the gene ends were 6 bases for V and 3 bases for J; bases not matched to a gene: 15. The germline gives CDR1 SGHAT, CDR2 FQNNGV. The CDR3 consists of 18 residues. CDR3 residues: CASSTVRGRIPHTGELFF. The CDR3 DNA reads TGTGCCAGCAGTACTGTCAGGGGGCGCATACCCCACACCGGGGAGCTGTTTTTT. Combining the CDR3 with reference TRBV11-2 and TRBJ2-2 gives the whole variable domain EAGVAQSPRYKIIEKRQSVAFWCNPISGHATLYWYQQILGQGPKLLIQFQNNGVVDDSQLPKDRFSAERLKGVDSTLKIQPAKLEDSAVYLCASSTVRGRIPHTGELFFGEGSRLTVL.

There are many counts of this clonotype. V gene TRBV3-1 combines with J gene TRBJ2-7; D might be TRBD1 or TRBD2, each matching 5 bases. The CDR3 totals 13 residues. CDR1 and CDR2 (germline): LGHDT, YNNKEL (reference sequence). V shed 6 bases and J shed 4 bases, with 13 bases lying between them. The CDR3 region is CASRGENFYEQYV. Here the CDR3 DNA reads TGTGCCAGCAGAGGGGAGAACTTTTACGAGCAGTACGTC.

This clonotype was seen repeatedly, ten times or more. V usage is TRBV5-1 and J usage is TRBJ2-1; no definite D call. CDR3 size: 13 residues. V gave up 1 base and J gave up 9 bases, with 11 bases separating them. Germline CDR1 and CDR2: SGHRS and YFSETQ. CDR3 nucleotides: TGCGCCAGCAGCTTGTTGCGCGTGGGTGAGCAGTTCTTC. Its translation is CASSLLRVGEQFF.

This clonotype has a count of ten or more. V gene TRBV5-1 combines with J gene TRBJ1-1, with D possibly being TRBD1 (6 bases). The CDR3 extends over 14 amino acids. Germline CDR1 and CDR2: SGHRS and YFSETQ. Trimming took off 4 bases at V and 1 base at J, with 11 bases between the two ends. The CDR3 here is CASSQGHRNTEAFF. The CDR3 nucleotides read TGCGCCAGCAGCCAGGGACATCGGAACACTGAAGCTTTCTTT.

This clonotype was detected ten times or more. The genes are TRBV20-1 and TRBJ2-1, with D possibly being TRBD1 (5 bases). The CDR3 sequence is 14 residues long. The germline V gene encodes CDR1 DFQATT and CDR2 SNEGSKA (reference sequence). V gave up 3 bases and J gave up 8 bases, with 17 bases separating them. The DNA for the CDR3 is TGCAGTGCTAGGGTTCCCCAGATAGGGGATGAGCAGTTCTTC. Residues: CSARVPQIGDEQFF.

This clonotype was picked up many times. This chain connects TRBV20-1 to TRBJ2-3; 8 bases match TRBD1. The CDR3 sequence is 15 residues long. Trimming took 6 bases from V and 0 from J; bases not matched to a gene: 8. CDR1 DFQATT and CDR2 SNEGSKA come from the germline V gene (reference sequence). CDR3 protein: CSARNRDRSTDTQYF. Here the CDR3 DNA reads TGCAGTGCACGAAACCGGGACAGGAGCACAGATACGCAGTATTTT.

This clonotype was counted ten times or more. The chain employs TRBV12-3 or TRBV12-4 and TRBJ1-5; 8 bases agree with TRBD1. The CDR3 spans 15 residues. Trimming at V came to 5 bases and at J to 0 bases, leaving 3 bases not matched to a gene. The CDR3 DNA reads as TGTGCCAGCAGTCGAGGACAGGGTAGCAATCAGCCCCAGCATTTT. Its protein product is CASSRGQGSNQPQHF.